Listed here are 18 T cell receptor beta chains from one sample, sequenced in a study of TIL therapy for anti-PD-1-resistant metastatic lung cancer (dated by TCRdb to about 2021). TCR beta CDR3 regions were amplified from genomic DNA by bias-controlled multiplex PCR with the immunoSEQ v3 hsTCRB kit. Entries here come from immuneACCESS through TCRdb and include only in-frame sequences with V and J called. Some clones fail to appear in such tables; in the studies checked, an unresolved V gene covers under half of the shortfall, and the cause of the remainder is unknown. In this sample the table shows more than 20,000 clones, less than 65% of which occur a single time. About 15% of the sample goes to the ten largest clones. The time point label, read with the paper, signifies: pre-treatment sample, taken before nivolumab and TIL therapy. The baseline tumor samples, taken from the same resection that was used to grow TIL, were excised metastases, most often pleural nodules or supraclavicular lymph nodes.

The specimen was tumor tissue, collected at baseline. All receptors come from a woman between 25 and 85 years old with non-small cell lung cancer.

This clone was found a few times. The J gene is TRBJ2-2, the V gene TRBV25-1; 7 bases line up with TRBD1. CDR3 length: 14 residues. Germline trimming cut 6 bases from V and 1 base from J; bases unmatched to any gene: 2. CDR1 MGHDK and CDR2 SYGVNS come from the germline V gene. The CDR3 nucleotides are TGTGCCAGCAGCAGGACAGGGAACACCGGGGAGCTGTTTTTT. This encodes CASSRTGNTGELFF.

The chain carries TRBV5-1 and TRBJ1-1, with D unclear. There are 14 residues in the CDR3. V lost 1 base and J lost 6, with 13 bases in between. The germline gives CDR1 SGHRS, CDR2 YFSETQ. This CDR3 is CASSLTTATPEAFF. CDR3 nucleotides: TGCGCCAGCAGCTTGACTACAGCTACCCCTGAAGCTTTCTTT.

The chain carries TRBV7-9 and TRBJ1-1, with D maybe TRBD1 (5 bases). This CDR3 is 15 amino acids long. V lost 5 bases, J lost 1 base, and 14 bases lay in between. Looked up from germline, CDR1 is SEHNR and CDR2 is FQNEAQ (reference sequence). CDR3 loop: CASSPTPDRNTEAFF. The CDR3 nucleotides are TGTGCCAGCAGCCCCACCCCAGACAGGAACACTGAAGCTTTCTTT.

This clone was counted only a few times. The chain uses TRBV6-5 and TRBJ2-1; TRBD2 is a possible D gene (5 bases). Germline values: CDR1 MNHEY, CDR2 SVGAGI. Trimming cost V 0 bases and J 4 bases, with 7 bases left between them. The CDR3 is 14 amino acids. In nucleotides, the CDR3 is TGTGCCAGCAGTTACTCGACGGGGTACAATGAGCAGTTCTTC. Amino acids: CASSYSTGYNEQFF.

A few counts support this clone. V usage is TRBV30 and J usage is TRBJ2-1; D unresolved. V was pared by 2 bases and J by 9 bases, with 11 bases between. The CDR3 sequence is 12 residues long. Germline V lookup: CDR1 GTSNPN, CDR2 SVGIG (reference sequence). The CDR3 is CAWSQTLAEQFF. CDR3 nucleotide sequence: TGTGCCTGGAGTCAAACCCTGGCTGAGCAGTTCTTC.

In DNA form, the CDR3 reads TGTGCCAGCTCTAGGAGCGGGGGACGTAACTACGAGCAGTACTTC. The encoded protein is CASSRSGGRNYEQYF. V and J are TRBV18 and TRBJ2-7, with 8 bases that match TRBD2. V shed 6 bases and J 3 bases; nucleotides not matched to a gene: 10. The CDR3 is 15 amino acids. The V gene's germline CDR1 is KGHSH and CDR2 LQKENI.

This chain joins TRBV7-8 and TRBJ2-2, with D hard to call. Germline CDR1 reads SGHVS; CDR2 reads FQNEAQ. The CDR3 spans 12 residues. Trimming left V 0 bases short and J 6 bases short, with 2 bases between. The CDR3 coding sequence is TGTGCCAGCAGCTTAGCGGCCGGGGAGCTGTTTTTT. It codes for CASSLAAGELFF.

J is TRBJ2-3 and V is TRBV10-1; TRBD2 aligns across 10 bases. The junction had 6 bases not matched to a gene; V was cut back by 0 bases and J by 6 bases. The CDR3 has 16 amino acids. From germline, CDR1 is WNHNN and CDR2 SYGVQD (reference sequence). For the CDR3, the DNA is TGCGCCAGCAGTGAGTCCATAGCGGGAGGTGTGGATACGCAGTATTTT. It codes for CASSESIAGGVDTQYF.

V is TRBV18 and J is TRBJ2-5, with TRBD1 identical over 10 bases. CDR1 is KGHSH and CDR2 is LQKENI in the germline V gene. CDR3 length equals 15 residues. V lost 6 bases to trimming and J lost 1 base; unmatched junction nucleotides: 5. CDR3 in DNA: TGTGCCAGCTCGCCGGGGACAGGGGCCCAAGAGACCCAGTACTTC. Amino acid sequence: CASSPGTGAQETQYF.

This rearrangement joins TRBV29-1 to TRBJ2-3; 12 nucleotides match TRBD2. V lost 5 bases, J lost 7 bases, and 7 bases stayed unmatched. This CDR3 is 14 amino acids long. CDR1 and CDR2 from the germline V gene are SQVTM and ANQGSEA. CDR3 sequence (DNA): TGCAGCGTTCAGACTAGCGGGAGTTTGAATACGCAGTATTTT. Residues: CSVQTSGSLNTQYF.

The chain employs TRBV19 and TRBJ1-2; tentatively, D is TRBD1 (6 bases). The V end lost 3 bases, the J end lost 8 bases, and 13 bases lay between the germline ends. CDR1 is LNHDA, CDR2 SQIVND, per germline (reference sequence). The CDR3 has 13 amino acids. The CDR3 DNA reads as TGTGCCAGTAGTATGGGGGCCTGGCAGGGCTACACCTTC. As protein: CASSMGAWQGYTF. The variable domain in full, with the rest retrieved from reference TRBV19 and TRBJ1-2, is DGGITQSPKYLFRKEGQNVTLSCEQNLNHDAMYWYRQDPGQGLRLIYYSQIVNDFQKGDIAEGYSVSREKKESFPLTVTSAQKNPTAFYLCASSMGAWQGYTFGSGTRLTVV.

CDR3 nucleotide sequence: TGCTCCTATAGAAAAGGTTGGGGCGAGCAGTACTTC. Amino acids: CSYRKGWGEQYF. J is TRBJ2-7 and V is TRBV29-1; D gene ambiguous. Per the germline V gene, CDR1 is SQVTM and CDR2 is ANQGSEA. This CDR3 comprises 12 residues.

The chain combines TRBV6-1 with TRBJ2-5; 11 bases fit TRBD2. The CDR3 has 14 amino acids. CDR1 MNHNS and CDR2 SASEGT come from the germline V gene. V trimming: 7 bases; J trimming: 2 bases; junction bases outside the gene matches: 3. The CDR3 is CASTRLAGQETQYF. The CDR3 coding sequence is TGTGCCAGCACCCGACTAGCGGGACAAGAGACCCAGTACTTC.

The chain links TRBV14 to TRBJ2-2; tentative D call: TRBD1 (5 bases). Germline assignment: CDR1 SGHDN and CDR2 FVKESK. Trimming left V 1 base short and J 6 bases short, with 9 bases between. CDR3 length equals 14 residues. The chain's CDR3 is CASSQVSGPGELFF. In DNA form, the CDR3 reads TGTGCCAGCAGCCAAGTTTCAGGGCCCGGGGAGCTGTTTTTT.

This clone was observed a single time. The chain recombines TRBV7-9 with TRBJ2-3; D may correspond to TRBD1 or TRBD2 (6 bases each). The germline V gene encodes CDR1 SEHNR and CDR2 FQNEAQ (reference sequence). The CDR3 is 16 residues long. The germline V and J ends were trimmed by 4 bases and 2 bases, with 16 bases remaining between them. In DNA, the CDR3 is TGTGCCAGCAGCTCGACTAGGGGGTCCTCCACAGATACGCAGTATTTT. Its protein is CASSSTRGSSTDTQYF.

The CDR3 DNA reads TGTGCCAGCAGCGGGGGGTTGGCTGAAAAACTGTTTTTT. As protein: CASSGGLAEKLFF. The chain couples TRBV9 to TRBJ1-4; perhaps TRBD1 as D (5 bases). Trimming removed 3 bases at V and 7 bases at J, with 10 bases between. The CDR3 loop spans 13 amino acids. Germline-derived CDR1 and CDR2 are SGDLS and YYNGEE.

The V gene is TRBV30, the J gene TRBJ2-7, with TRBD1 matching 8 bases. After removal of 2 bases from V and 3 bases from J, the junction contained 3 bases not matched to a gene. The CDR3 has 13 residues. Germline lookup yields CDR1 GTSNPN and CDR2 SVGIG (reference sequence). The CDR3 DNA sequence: TGTGCCTGGAGTCTCGACAGGGGCTACGAGCAGTACTTC. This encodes CAWSLDRGYEQYF.

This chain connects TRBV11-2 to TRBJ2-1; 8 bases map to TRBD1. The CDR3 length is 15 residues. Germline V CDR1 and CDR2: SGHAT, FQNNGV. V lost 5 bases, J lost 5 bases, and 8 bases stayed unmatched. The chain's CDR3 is CASSARGPGDNEQFF. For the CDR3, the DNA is TGTGCCAGCAGCGCCAGGGGGCCTGGCGACAATGAGCAGTTCTTC.